Listed below are T cell receptor beta chains from one sample, sequenced in a study of T cell responses to AZD1222 COVID-19 vaccine. Profiling relied on immunoSEQ multiplex PCR, and the TCRdb table lists in-frame clones only, not all of them. The sample holds 150,000 to 200,000 clones, roughly nine tenths seen once. Material: peripheral blood, obtained on day 0 of AZD1222 vaccination. The receptors stem from an adult in good health. Both conserved end residues are part of each CDR3. The D gene is left open where the match is weak. Only some rows state a clone size, as once, few, many or a class for expanded clones.

cdr3_aa cdr3_nt v_call clone_size d_call j_call
CASRDSGSYEQYF TGTGCCAGCCGGGACAGTGGCTCCTACGAGCAGTACTTC TRBV19 NA TRBD1 TRBJ2-7
CASTDRDQPQHF TGTGCCAGCACCGATAGAGATCAGCCCCAGCATTTT TRBV28 NA NA TRBJ1-5
CASSHGLPNEKLFF TGTGCCAGCAGCCATGGGTTACCTAATGAAAAACTGTTTTTT TRBV3-1/TRBV3-2 NA NA TRBJ1-4
CASSLVVGDNTGELFF TGCGCCAGCAGCTTGGTTGTTGGAGATAACACCGGGGAGCTGTTTTTT TRBV5-1 NA NA TRBJ2-2
CASRGDRQGNYGYTF TGTGCCAGCAGGGGGGATAGACAGGGTAACTATGGCTACACCTTC TRBV2 NA TRBD1 TRBJ1-2
CASSLAHRHEQFF TGCGCCAGCAGCTTGGCCCACCGGCATGAGCAGTTCTTC TRBV5-1 NA NA TRBJ2-1
CASRRGDGGELFF TGTGCCAGCAGAAGAGGAGACGGCGGGGAGCTGTTTTTT TRBV6-6 NA NA TRBJ2-2
CASSPQGAYEQYF TGTGCCAGCAGCCCGCAGGGGGCCTACGAGCAGTACTTC TRBV7-9 once TRBD1 TRBJ2-7
CASSWSGRAYNEQFF TGTGCCAGTAGTTGGTCCGGGCGCGCCTACAATGAGCAGTTCTTC TRBV19 NA NA TRBJ2-1
CASSQVVGRDSYNEQFF TGTGCCAGCAGCCAAGTCGTAGGACGAGACTCCTACAATGAGCAGTTCTTC TRBV3-1/TRBV3-2 NA NA TRBJ2-1
CASSFDGLRNTIYF TGTGCCAGCAGCTTCGACGGGCTTCGAAACACCATATATTTT TRBV11-2 NA NA TRBJ1-3
CASSFSRNTGELFF TGTGCCAGCAGTTTCAGCAGGAACACCGGGGAGCTGTTTTTT TRBV27 NA NA TRBJ2-2
CASGIDRSYEQYF TGTGCCAGCGGAATCGACAGGAGCTACGAGCAGTACTTC TRBV6-5 NA NA TRBJ2-7
CASSSHRWERYEQYF TGTGCCAGCAGTTCCCATAGGTGGGAGCGGTACGAGCAGTACTTC TRBV28 NA NA TRBJ2-7
CASSKILQVRQETQYF TGTGCCAGCAGCAAAATCCTCCAGGTGAGGCAAGAGACCCAGTACTTC TRBV21-1 NA NA TRBJ2-5
CASSLGGPHEQYF TGTGCCAGCAGTTTGGGAGGGCCCCACGAGCAGTACTTC TRBV27 NA TRBD2 TRBJ2-7
CASGYSTGNAVYEQYF TGTGCTAGTGGTTACTCGACAGGGAACGCGGTCTACGAGCAGTACTTC TRBV12-5 NA TRBD1 TRBJ2-7
CASSRARMDSQETQYF TGTGCCAGCAGCCGAGCCCGTATGGACAGCCAAGAGACCCAGTACTTC TRBV5-4 NA NA TRBJ2-5
CASSPWRGTYEQYF TGTGCCAGCAGTCCCTGGAGGGGAACCTACGAGCAGTACTTC TRBV4-2 NA NA TRBJ2-7
CASSAGLPSSYNEQFF TGTGCCAGCAGCGCGGGACTACCTAGCTCCTACAATGAGCAGTTCTTC TRBV7-2 NA TRBD2 TRBJ2-1
CSPSHEQYF TGCAGCCCAAGCCACGAGCAGTACTTC TRBV20-1 NA NA TRBJ2-7
CASSYPENTEAFF TGTGCCAGCAGTTACCCCGAAAACACTGAAGCTTTCTTT TRBV6-6 NA NA TRBJ1-1
CASSTRGVNTEAFF TGTGCCAGCAGTACCCGAGGGGTGAACACTGAAGCTTTCTTT TRBV11-3 NA NA TRBJ1-1
CASSSTGQNTEAFF TGTGCCAGCAGTTCCACTGGACAGAACACTGAAGCTTTCTTT TRBV6-2/TRBV6-3 NA NA TRBJ1-1
CASSSSYEQYF TGCGCCAGCAGCAGTTCCTACGAGCAGTACTTC TRBV5-1 NA NA TRBJ2-7
CASSLFPDGNQPQHF TGTGCCAGCAGCTTGTTCCCGGACGGCAATCAGCCCCAGCATTTT TRBV28 NA NA TRBJ1-5
CASSRRNRVRGSSYNSPLHF TGTGCCAGCAGCAGAAGGAATAGGGTCAGGGGAAGCTCCTATAATTCACCCCTCCACTTT TRBV21-1 NA NA TRBJ1-6
CASSLRDPKDTQYF TGTGCCAGCAGTTTGAGGGATCCCAAAGATACGCAGTATTTT TRBV27 few NA TRBJ2-3
CASSSRARTEAFF TGCGCCAGCAGCTCCAGGGCCAGAACTGAAGCTTTCTTT TRBV5-1 NA NA TRBJ1-1
CSVAWQINQETQYF TGCAGCGTTGCCTGGCAGATCAACCAAGAGACCCAGTACTTC TRBV29-1 NA NA TRBJ2-5
CASTHGDSSASTDTQYF TGCGCCAGCACCCATGGTGACTCTAGCGCGAGCACAGATACGCAGTATTTT TRBV5-1 NA NA TRBJ2-3
CATSDTRQGSNTGELFF TGTGCCACCAGTGATACCCGACAGGGATCGAACACCGGGGAGCTGTTTTTT TRBV24-1 NA TRBD1 TRBJ2-2
CASSLQGWSTEAFF TGTGCCAGCAGTCTACAGGGGTGGAGCACTGAAGCTTTCTTT TRBV27 NA TRBD1 TRBJ1-1
CATSGSGSVEETQYF TGTGCCACCAGTGGGAGCGGGTCTGTCGAGGAGACCCAGTACTTC TRBV24-1 NA NA TRBJ2-5
CASSPGGSTEAFF TGTGCCAGCAGCCCTGGAGGATCCACTGAAGCTTTCTTT TRBV3-1/TRBV3-2 NA NA TRBJ1-1
CASSYSGGTSGRTADNEQFF TGTGCCAGCAGTTACTCCGGGGGGACTAGCGGGAGGACCGCGGACAATGAGCAGTTCTTC TRBV6-2/TRBV6-3 NA TRBD2 TRBJ2-1
CASSLVGGGLPYEQYF TGTGCCAGCAGCTTAGTGGGCGGGGGCCTCCCCTACGAGCAGTACTTC TRBV7-6 NA NA TRBJ2-7
CASSLTDGQVRGKLFF TGTGCCAGCAGCTTAACCGACGGACAGGTCCGGGGAAAACTGTTTTTT TRBV7-9 NA TRBD1 TRBJ1-4
CSVGRLAGATDTQYF TGCAGCGTTGGGAGACTAGCGGGAGCCACAGATACGCAGTATTTT TRBV29-1 NA TRBD2 TRBJ2-3
CASSPGLAGVSQPQHF TGTGCCAGCAGCCCAGGGTTGGCAGGGGTTAGTCAGCCCCAGCATTTT TRBV4-2 NA NA TRBJ1-5
CASSVGTGGLQPELFF TGTGCCAGCAGTGTAGGGACAGGGGGACTGCAACCGGAGCTGTTTTTT TRBV9 NA TRBD1 TRBJ2-2